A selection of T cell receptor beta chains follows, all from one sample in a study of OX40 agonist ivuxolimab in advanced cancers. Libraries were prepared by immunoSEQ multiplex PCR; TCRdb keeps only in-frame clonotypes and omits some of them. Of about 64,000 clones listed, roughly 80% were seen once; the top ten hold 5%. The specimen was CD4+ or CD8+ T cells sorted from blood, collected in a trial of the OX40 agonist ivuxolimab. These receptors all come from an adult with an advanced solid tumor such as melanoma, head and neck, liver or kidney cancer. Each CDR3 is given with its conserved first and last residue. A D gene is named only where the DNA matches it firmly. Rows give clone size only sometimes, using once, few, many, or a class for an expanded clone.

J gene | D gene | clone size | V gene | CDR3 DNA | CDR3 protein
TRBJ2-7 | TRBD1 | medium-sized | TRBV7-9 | TGTGCCAGCAGCCCCCGGACAGGCTACGAGCAGTACTTC | CASSPRTGYEQYF
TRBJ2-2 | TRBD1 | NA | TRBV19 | TGTGCCAGTAGTGTCGAGGGGGCAGCCGGGGAGCTGTTTTTT | CASSVEGAAGELFF
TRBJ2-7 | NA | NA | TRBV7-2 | TGTGCCAGCAGCTTAGGATCGGGATCACCCTACGAGCAGTACTTC | CASSLGSGSPYEQYF
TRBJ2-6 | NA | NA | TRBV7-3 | TGTGCCAGCAGCTTGGGACTGAGCTCTGGGGCCAACGTCCTGACTTTC | CASSLGLSSGANVLTF
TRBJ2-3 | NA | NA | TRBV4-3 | TGCGCCAGCAGCCAAGTCTCTAGCACAGATACGCAGTATTTT | CASSQVSSTDTQYF
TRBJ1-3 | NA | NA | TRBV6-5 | TGTGCCAGCACCGGGACGGAATCCGGAAACACCATATATTTT | CASTGTESGNTIYF
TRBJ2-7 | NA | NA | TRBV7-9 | TGTGCCAGCAGCTTAGCACCGGCCCCGGACGAGCAGTACTTC | CASSLAPAPDEQYF
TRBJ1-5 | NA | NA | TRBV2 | TGTGCCAGCAGTGTCGGGCGGGACAATCAGCCCCAGCATTTT | CASSVGRDNQPQHF
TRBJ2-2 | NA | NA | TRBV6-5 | TGTGCCAGCAGTTACTGGAGGGCGGCCGGGGAGCTGTTTTTT | CASSYWRAAGELFF
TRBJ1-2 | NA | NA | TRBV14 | TGTGCCAGCAGCCAAGGGCGGAGTTATGGCTACACCTTC | CASSQGRSYGYTF
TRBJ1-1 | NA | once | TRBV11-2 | TGTGCCAGCCATGGGAGGGGGAACACTGAAGCTTTCTTT | CASHGRGNTEAFF
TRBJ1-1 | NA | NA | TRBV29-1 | TGCAGCGTTGATTTGGGGCAGGCCCGGGCTGAAGCTTTCTTT | CSVDLGQARAEAFF
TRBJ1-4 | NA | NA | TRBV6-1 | TGTGCCAGCAGTGAAGCGCTCACAGAAAAACTGTTTTTT | CASSEALTEKLFF
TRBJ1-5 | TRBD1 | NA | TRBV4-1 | TGCGCCAGCAGCCAAAGACTGGGGGACAGGGGTTGGGGCAATCAGCCCCAGCATTTT | CASSQRLGDRGWGNQPQHF
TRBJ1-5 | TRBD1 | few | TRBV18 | TGTGCCAGCTCGGGGACAGGGCCGTATCAGCCCCAGCATTTT | CASSGTGPYQPQHF
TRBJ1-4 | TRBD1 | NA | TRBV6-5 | TGTGCCAGCAGTTACCAGGGGGTACAGGGCGGGCAACTGTTTTTT | CASSYQGVQGGQLFF
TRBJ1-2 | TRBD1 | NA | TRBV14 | TGTGCCAGCAGCTTCGGGACAGTCGTATATGGCTACACCTTC | CASSFGTVVYGYTF
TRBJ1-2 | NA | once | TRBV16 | TGTGCCAGCAGCCAATCCGGCCAGGGCTATGGCTACACCTTC | CASSQSGQGYGYTF
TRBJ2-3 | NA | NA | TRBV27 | TGTGCCAGCAGTTTCCCCGGGGCGCCATCGGATACGCAGTATTTT | CASSFPGAPSDTQYF
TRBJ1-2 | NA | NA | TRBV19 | TGTGCCAGTAGTATTCAGGGACCCTTCTATGGCTACACCTTC | CASSIQGPFYGYTF
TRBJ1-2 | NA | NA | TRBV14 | TGTGCCAGCAGCCTAATGGGCTATGGCTACACCTTC | CASSLMGYGYTF
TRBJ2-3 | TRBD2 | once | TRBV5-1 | TGCGCCAGCAGCTTGATCCTAGCGGGGGGGCCGGATACGCAGTATTTT | CASSLILAGGPDTQYF
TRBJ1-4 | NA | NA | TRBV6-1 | TGTGCCAGCACGGTAAAGGAAAAACTGTTTTTT | CASTVKEKLFF
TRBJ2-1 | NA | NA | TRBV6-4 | TGTGCCAGCAGTGACGGGACCTCCGAGGTAAATGAGCAGTTCTTC | CASSDGTSEVNEQFF
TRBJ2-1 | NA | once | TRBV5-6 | TGTGCCAGCAGCTTCCTACGGGAGCAGTTCTTC | CASSFLREQFF